This TCR beta chain is from a study of cytomegalovirus exposure and HLA in healthy donors. Points on this clone: What it recognizes is unknown.

The PCR was carried out with 60 Vbeta primers and 13 Jbeta primers. TCRdb's table, derived via immunoSEQ multiplex PCR, lists solely in-frame clones and lacks some. The data contain about 170,000 clones, under 80% of them seen just once; the ten biggest clones take up about 2.5%. Germline V gene lookup returns CDR1 LNHDA and CDR2 SQIVND (reference sequence). Between the trimmed V and J ends, which lost 0 bases and 3 bases, there was a span of 12 bases. The CDR3 is 15 residues long. Study findings and constraints: Researchers left out some V segments, among them TRBV6-2 and TRBV6-3, as indistinguishable. The study labeled 150 or so TCR beta chains cytomegalovirus-associated.

The TCR originated in a human donor in good health. This sequence joins TRBV19 and TRBJ2-7; tentatively, D is TRBD1 (6 bases). The material sequenced was PBMCs. The CDR3 reads CASSIEQGESYEQYF. Here the CDR3 DNA reads TGTGCCAGTAGTATAGAACAGGGTGAGAGCTACGAGCAGTACTTC. The whole variable domain, remainder taken from reference TRBV19 and TRBJ2-7, is DGGITQSPKYLFRKEGQNVTLSCEQNLNHDAMYWYRQDPGQGLRLIYYSQIVNDFQKGDIAEGYSVSREKKESFPLTVTSAQKNPTAFYLCASSIEQGESYEQYFGPGTRLTVT.